The 25 T cell receptor beta chains given below trace back to one sample, sequenced in a study of CD8 T cells in ankylosing spondylitis. Their recognized antigens are unknown. TCRdb re-derived calls from the 5' RACE reads in MiXCR, one entry per CDR3 protein. The sample includes approximately 440,000 distinct CDR3 sequences, roughly 15% of them seen just once. Study-wide points: Ankylosing spondylitis blood appeared to carry a characteristic TCR beta motif of roughly 8 highly homologous variants.

Sequenced material: blood, either unsorted or a sorted T cell fraction (not recorded which). These receptors were collected from a male donor with ankylosing spondylitis.

There are a few counts of this clonotype. The chain is built from TRBV27 and TRBJ2-1, with 10 bases that match TRBD2. Trimming at V came to 6 bases and at J to 9 bases, leaving 5 bases not matched to a gene. The CDR3 is 13 amino acids. Germline lookup yields CDR1 MNHEY and CDR2 SMNVEV (reference sequence). DNA of the CDR3: TGTGCCAGCAGGGGACTAGCGCGTGGTGAGCAGTTCTTC. This translates into CASRGLARGEQFF.

The chain uses TRBV2 and TRBJ2-2; the D gene is possibly TRBD2 (5 bases). The germline CDR1 and CDR2 sequences are SNHLY and FYNNEI. Between the trimmed V and J ends, which lost 6 bases and 4 bases, there was a span of 9 bases. The CDR3 is 13 amino acids. CDR3 protein: CASRRGSTGELFF. The CDR3 DNA reads as TGTGCCAGCAGAAGAGGGAGCACCGGGGAGCTGTTTTTT. Variable domain in full (rest from reference TRBV2 and TRBJ2-2): EPEVTQTPSHQVTQMGQEVILRCVPISNHLYFYWYRQILGQKVEFLVSFYNNEISEKSEIFDDQFSVERPDGSNFTLKIRSTKLEDSAMYFCASRRGSTGELFFGEGSRLTVL.

The gene calls are TRBV20-1 and TRBJ2-1; TRBD2 matches 7 bases. The CDR3 spans 14 residues. J lost 9 bases, V lost 5 bases, and 13 bases had no gene match. Per the germline V gene, CDR1 is DFQATT and CDR2 is SNEGSKA (reference sequence). CDR3: CSASAGSPYGEQFF. The CDR3 coding sequence is TGCAGTGCTTCAGCGGGAAGTCCTTACGGTGAGCAGTTCTTC.

The chain employs TRBV6-1 and TRBJ2-2, with 9 bases lining up with TRBD1. The germline V gene encodes CDR1 MNHNS and CDR2 SASEGT. The junction had 17 bases not matched to a gene; V was cut back by 6 bases and J by 3 bases. The CDR3 runs 19 residues. Written as DNA, the CDR3 is TGTGCCAGCAGGAGTGACCTGACAGGGGGGAGTATCGACACCGGGGAGCTGTTTTTT. It codes for CASRSDLTGGSIDTGELFF.

This clonotype appeared a few times. The rearrangement links TRBV5-6 to TRBJ2-3; D might be TRBD1 (5 bases). Trimming took off 1 base at V and 4 bases at J, with 16 bases between the two ends. The CDR3 is made up of 16 amino acids. CDR1 is SGHDT, CDR2 YYEEEE, per germline. CDR3 sequence: CASSLSSGFAPDTQYF. CDR3 DNA: TGTGCCAGCAGCTTGTCATCAGGGTTTGCGCCAGATACGCAGTATTTT.

The sample holds a few counts of this clonotype. The CDR3 DNA reads TGTGCCAGCAGCCAAGATCAGGGCGTTGGGTCGCAAGAGACCCAGTACTTC. It encodes CASSQDQGVGSQETQYF. The chain is built from TRBV4-2 and TRBJ2-5, with D perhaps TRBD1 (5 bases). The ends were cut back, 0 bases at V and 2 bases at J, with 16 bases in the middle. This CDR3 spans 17 amino acids. Germline assignment: CDR1 LGHNA and CDR2 YNFKEQ.

In this sample, this clonotype turned up many times. This chain joins TRBV12-3 or TRBV12-4 and TRBJ1-2; D is unresolved. The length of the CDR3 is 16 residues. Trimming cost V 6 bases and J 5 bases, with 22 bases left between them. CDR3 residues: CASRRQSTVHGYGYTF. The DNA of the CDR3 is TGTGCCAGCAGGCGCCAAAGCACAGTACACGGGTATGGCTACACCTTC.

Worth noting for this clonotype: At one boundary the junction diverges from the germline segment, which might be a read error. The chain links TRBV2 to TRBJ2-1, with D perhaps matching TRBD2 (5 bases). Looked up from germline, CDR1 is SNHLY and CDR2 is FYNNEI. CDR3 length equals 13 residues. The CDR3 spells CTSSEYSAVEQFF. The DNA of the CDR3 is TGTACCAGCAGTGAATATAGCGCAGTAGAACAGTTCTTC.

Only a few counts were recorded for this clonotype. The chain links TRBV12-3 or TRBV12-4 to TRBJ2-7; 7 bases match TRBD1. Losses at the gene ends were 6 bases for V and 0 bases for J; bases not matched to a gene: 17. This CDR3 is built from 18 residues. The chain's CDR3 is CASSPPRRLTGSSYEQYF. CDR3 DNA: TGTGCCAGCAGCCCTCCCCGAAGATTGACAGGGAGCTCCTACGAGCAGTACTTC.

The chain links TRBV7-3 to TRBJ1-6; no clear D. Germline lookup yields CDR1 SGHTA and CDR2 FQGTGA. The CDR3 consists of 14 residues. The ends were cut back, 1 base at V and 7 bases at J, with 8 bases in the middle. CDR3 nucleotide sequence: TGTGCCAGCAGCTTAAACAGCATCAATTCACCCCTCCACTTT. Amino acid sequence: CASSLNSINSPLHF. Together with reference TRBV7-3 and TRBJ1-6, the CDR3 gives the full variable domain: GAGVSQTPSNKVTEKGKYVELRCDPISGHTALYWYRQSLGQGPEFLIYFQGTGAADDSGLPNDRFFAVRPEGSVSTLKIQRTERGDSAVYLCASSLNSINSPLHFGNGTRLTVT.

This chain joins TRBV6-1 and TRBJ2-1; the D gene is possibly TRBD1 (5 bases). Germline loops: CDR1 MNHNS, CDR2 SASEGT. Deletions cut 6 bases from V and 7 bases from J, with 19 bases between. This CDR3 has 15 amino acids. The CDR3 protein is CASSPVWAGWNEQFF. The CDR3 DNA follows: TGTGCCAGCAGCCCAGTCTGGGCAGGGTGGAATGAGCAGTTCTTC.

V is TRBV9 and J is TRBJ2-1; 14 bases fit TRBD2. V shed 4 bases and J 9 bases; nucleotides not matched to a gene: 6. The germline CDR1 and CDR2 sequences are SGDLS and YYNGEE. The CDR3 runs 15 residues. For the CDR3, the DNA is TGTGCCAGCAGCCCCGGGACTAGCGGGAGTCCTGAGCAGTTCTTC. Translated: CASSPGTSGSPEQFF.

Here the CDR3 reads CASSLEQGAQGYTF. CDR3 sequence (DNA): TGCGCCAGCAGCTTGGAACAGGGGGCGCAGGGCTACACCTTC. The genes are TRBV5-1 and TRBJ1-2; the match to TRBD1 covers 9 bases. There are 14 residues in the CDR3. V lost 0 bases, J lost 8 bases, and 5 bases stayed unmatched. Germline CDR1 reads SGHRS; CDR2 reads YFSETQ.

This clonotype has only a few counts. This sequence joins TRBV5-1 and TRBJ2-1, with 12 bases matching TRBD1. CDR3 length: 16 residues. The V segment lost 2 bases and the J segment 7 bases; nucleotides outside the gene matches: 7. The germline V gene encodes CDR1 SGHRS and CDR2 YFSETQ. The CDR3 DNA sequence: TGCGCCAGCAGCTTCGGGACAGGGGGCGCGGGTAATGAGCAGTTCTTC. Translating it yields CASSFGTGGAGNEQFF.

The chain is built from TRBV7-2 and TRBJ2-5; 7 bases agree with TRBD1. The CDR3 is made up of 14 amino acids. CDR1 is SGHTA and CDR2 is FQGNSA in the germline V gene. V trimming: 4 bases; J trimming: 1 base; junction bases outside the gene matches: 3. The CDR3 reads CASSSRDSQETQYF. The CDR3 DNA follows: TGTGCCAGCAGCTCCAGGGACAGCCAAGAGACCCAGTACTTC.

This clonotype was found a few times. V usage is TRBV5-6 and J usage is TRBJ2-5, with 8 bases lining up with TRBD2. J lost 5 bases, V lost 1 base, and 16 bases had no gene match. This CDR3 is built from 18 residues. Germline CDR1 SGHDT, CDR2 YYEEEE. CDR3 region: CASSLPGLGTDGEETQYF. CDR3 in DNA: TGTGCCAGCAGCTTGCCGGGACTAGGGACCGACGGAGAGGAGACCCAGTACTTC.

V usage is TRBV6-1 and J usage is TRBJ1-5, with 8 bases aligning to TRBD1. CDR3 length: 17 residues. V was clipped by 6 bases and J by 2 bases; unmatched bases: 12. Germline CDR1 MNHNS, CDR2 SASEGT. The CDR3 sequence: CASRHSAGGDRNQPQHF. The DNA of the CDR3 is TGTGCCAGCAGGCATTCTGCAGGGGGCGATCGCAATCAGCCCCAGCATTTT.

J is TRBJ1-3 and V is TRBV7-3; TRBD1 matches 7 bases. CDR1 and CDR2 from the germline V gene are SGHTA and FQGTGA. V shed 5 bases, J shed 4 bases, and the junction held 5 bases outside the gene matches. The CDR3 is 14 residues long. CDR3 DNA: TGTGCCAGCAGCCCGACAGGGAACGGAAACACCATATATTTT. Translating it yields CASSPTGNGNTIYF.

In its sample, this clonotype was seen many times. V and J are TRBV12-3 or TRBV12-4 and TRBJ2-1, with TRBD2 as a possible D gene (7 bases). Trimming cost V 2 bases and J 0 bases, with 8 bases left between them. The CDR3 consists of 15 residues. CDR3 amino acids: CASSLRGGSYNEQFF. The CDR3 nucleotides are TGTGCCAGCAGTTTAAGGGGGGGCTCCTACAATGAGCAGTTCTTC.

This chain joins TRBV19 and TRBJ1-5, with 8 positions matching TRBD1. CDR3 length: 14 residues. J lost 7 bases, V lost 10 bases, and 12 bases had no gene match. Germline CDR1 reads LNHDA; CDR2 reads SQIVND (reference sequence). CDR3 amino acids: CATSRGQVGQPQHF. CDR3 bases: TGTGCCACTTCACGGGGACAGGTAGGGCAGCCCCAGCATTTT.

The rearrangement joins TRBV20-1 to TRBJ2-3, with 8 bases aligning to TRBD1. V was pared by 0 bases and J by 4 bases, with 3 bases of the junction left unmatched. Germline CDR1 reads DFQATT; CDR2 reads SNEGSKA (reference sequence). CDR3 size: 14 residues. This CDR3 reads CSARDRRGPDTQYF. CDR3 in DNA: TGCAGTGCTAGAGACCGCAGGGGGCCAGATACGCAGTATTTT.

The chain joins TRBV11-1 to TRBJ2-7; D unclear. In germline, CDR1 is SGHAT, CDR2 FQDESV (reference sequence). Trimming removed 2 bases at V and 0 bases at J, with 8 bases between. This CDR3 spans 14 amino acids. The DNA of the CDR3 is TGTGCCAGCAGCTTATCTCCTAGCTCCTACGAGCAGTACTTC. Protein product: CASSLSPSSYEQYF.

This clonotype has a count of ten or more. V and J are TRBV4-1 and TRBJ2-1; TRBD2 might be the D (6 bases). V lost 0 bases to trimming and J lost 5 bases, with 14 bases between them. Per germline, CDR1 MGHRA and CDR2 YSYEKL. The length of the CDR3 is 16 residues. The CDR3 nucleotides are TGCGCCAGCAGCCAAGATGCGGCGGGGTCCCACAATGAGCAGTTCTTC. Protein sequence: CASSQDAAGSHNEQFF.

This clonotype was found a few times. V is TRBV30 and J is TRBJ1-1; D call uncertain. The germline CDR1 and CDR2 sequences are GTSNPN and SVGIG (reference sequence). V lost 2 bases to trimming and J lost 1 base, with 11 bases between them. The CDR3 runs 14 residues. CDR3 protein: CAWSHNRKNTEAFF. Here the CDR3 DNA reads TGTGCCTGGAGTCATAACAGAAAGAACACTGAAGCTTTCTTT.

This clonotype turned up a few times. The junction differs from germline at one of its ends, possibly a read error. The gene calls are TRBV10-2 and TRBJ2-2; D may be TRBD1 or TRBD2 (6 bases each). This CDR3 contains 13 residues. Germline loops: CDR1 WSHSY, CDR2 SAAADI. The CDR3 DNA reads TGCGCCAGCAGACGAGACCCCGGGGGCGCAGGAGAGTTT. Protein sequence: CASRRDPGGAGEF.